The 7 T cell receptor beta chains given below trace back to one sample, sequenced in a study of blood T cell repertoires in COVID-19. Sequenced by immunoSEQ multiplex PCR; TCRdb stores in-frame clones only, minus some. The table has about 110,000 clones, roughly 85% seen once. The material sequenced was peripheral blood. These receptors were taken from a woman aged 80 or over with active or convalescent COVID-19.

J is TRBJ2-1 and V is TRBV5-5; perhaps TRBD2 as D (6 bases). Looked up from germline, CDR1 is SGHKS and CDR2 is YYEKEE (reference sequence). V lost 3 bases, J lost 2 bases, and 15 bases lay in between. The CDR3 consists of 16 residues. The CDR3, as DNA: TGTGCCAGCAGCTCCCCGGGTAGCGGAGCCTACAATGAGCAGTTCTTC. This sequence encodes CASSSPGSGAYNEQFF.

This clone was observed a handful of times. V gene TRBV25-1 combines with J gene TRBJ1-1; 11 bases are shared with TRBD1. The CDR3 loop spans 18 amino acids. J lost 0 bases, V lost 4 bases, and 10 bases had no gene match. Per the germline V gene, CDR1 is MGHDK and CDR2 is SYGVNS. The CDR3 region has the DNA TGTGCCAGCAGTGGATGGGGGGACAGGGGGAGCGTGAACACTGAAGCTTTCTTT. Its protein product is CASSGWGDRGSVNTEAFF.

This clone occurred once. V usage is TRBV4-1 and J usage is TRBJ1-1; maybe TRBD1 (6 bases). The CDR3 spans 13 residues. V was clipped by 2 bases and J by 5 bases, with 9 bases between them. Looked up from germline, CDR1 is MGHRA and CDR2 is YSYEKL. The CDR3, as DNA: TGCGCCAGCAGCCAACAGGGGCGAACTGAAGCTTTCTTT. This gives the protein CASSQQGRTEAFF.

The chain links TRBV5-1 to TRBJ1-2, with TRBD1 matching 9 bases. The length of the CDR3 is 13 residues. V dropped 3 bases and J dropped 4; count of bases not matched to a gene: 1. Germline CDR1 and CDR2: SGHRS and YFSETQ. CDR3 sequence (DNA): TGCGCCAGCAGCTCGGGACAGGGCTATGGCTACACCTTC. Protein sequence: CASSSGQGYGYTF.

This rearrangement joins TRBV2 to TRBJ2-7, with 8 bases lining up with TRBD2. Germline loops: CDR1 SNHLY, CDR2 FYNNEI. With 6 bases clipped from V and 5 bases from J, the junction kept 12 bases outside the gene matches. The CDR3 extends over 15 amino acids. The CDR3 here is CASRTPGAGVNEQYF. CDR3 nucleotides: TGTGCCAGCAGGACCCCGGGAGCGGGAGTGAACGAGCAGTACTTC.

The chain couples TRBV6-5 to TRBJ1-4; D is uncertain. The CDR3 spans 14 residues. Deletions cut 6 bases from V and 6 bases from J, with 14 bases between. In germline, CDR1 is MNHEY, CDR2 SVGAGI. CDR3 region: CASRQYEVYEKLFF. The DNA of the CDR3 is TGTGCCAGCAGACAATACGAAGTGTATGAAAAACTGTTTTTT.

This clone was seen a handful of times. The rearrangement links TRBV5-4 to TRBJ2-3, with a possible D match to TRBD1 (5 bases). With 4 bases removed from V and 4 bases from J, the gap between germline ends came to 19 bases. The CDR3 runs 16 residues. From germline, CDR1 is SGHNT and CDR2 YYREEE (reference sequence). The CDR3 DNA sequence: TGTGCCAGCAGCCTCAACAGTCCAGGGTCCGCAGATACGCAGTATTTT. Translated, it gives CASSLNSPGSADTQYF.